A single sample is the source of the 23 T cell receptor beta chains below, sequenced in a study of blood T cell repertoires in COVID-19. The data were produced by immunoSEQ multiplex PCR, yet TCRdb's version contains in-frame clones alone and is incomplete. Among over 200,000 clones, nearly 85% were seen once, and the ten largest hold over 0.95%. The sequenced sample was peripheral blood. Receptors were obtained from a woman under 40 with COVID-19, enrolled during active disease.

The chain has TRBV4-1 and TRBJ1-3; D perhaps matches TRBD1 (6 bases). Germline CDR1 and CDR2: MGHRA and YSYEKL. This CDR3 has 15 residues. Trimming took 1 base from V and 2 from J, leaving 9 bases between them. CDR3 in DNA: TGCGCCAGCAGCCAAGGAACAGGGACTGGAAACACCATATATTTT. The encoded protein is CASSQGTGTGNTIYF.

J is TRBJ2-7 and V is TRBV7-9, with D perhaps matching TRBD2 (6 bases). The CDR3 is made up of 14 amino acids. Germline V CDR1 and CDR2: SEHNR, FQNEAQ (reference sequence). The V and J ends lost 4 bases and 5 bases respectively, with 15 bases between them. The CDR3 is CASSSSGGRDEQYF. The CDR3 nucleotides read TGTGCCAGCAGCTCCAGTGGGGGGAGAGACGAGCAGTACTTC. The complete variable domain, with remaining parts taken from reference TRBV7-9 and TRBJ2-7, reads DTGVSQNPRHKITKRGQNVTFRCDPISEHNRLYWYRQTLGQGPEFLTYFQNEAQLEKSRLLSDRFSAERPKGSFSTLEIQRTEQGDSAMYLCASSSSGGRDEQYFGPGTRLTVT.

This chain uses TRBV6-5 with TRBJ2-5; 8 bases map to TRBD2. With 5 bases clipped from V and 5 bases from J, the junction kept 7 bases outside the gene matches. Germline V lookup: CDR1 MNHEY, CDR2 SVGAGI. The CDR3 runs 14 residues. The CDR3 nucleotides are TGTGCCAGCAGTAAACTAGCGGAACGGGAGACCCAGTACTTC. Translating gives CASSKLAERETQYF.

The chain links TRBV9 to TRBJ2-2; 9 nucleotides align to TRBD1. The V gene's germline CDR1 is SGDLS and CDR2 YYNGEE. The ends lost 3 bases at V and 4 bases at J; junction bases unmatched: 4. The CDR3 spans 15 residues. CDR3 nucleotides: TGTGCCAGCAGCGGACAGGGGGGATTCACCGGGGAGCTGTTTTTT. It translates to CASSGQGGFTGELFF.

The chain couples TRBV9 to TRBJ2-4; a possible D gene is TRBD2 (7 bases). The CDR3 sequence is 14 residues long. The V and J ends lost 4 bases and 4 bases respectively, with 12 bases between them. Germline V gives CDR1 SGDLS, CDR2 YYNGEE. The CDR3 DNA follows: TGTGCCAGCAGCAGGGGGGGCGATAAAAACATTCAGTACTTC. Amino acid sequence: CASSRGGDKNIQYF. The full variable domain, completed using reference TRBV9 and TRBJ2-4, is DSGVTQTPKHLITATGQRVTLRCSPRSGDLSVYWYQQSLDQGLQFLIQYYNGEERAKGNILERFSAQQFPDLHSELNLSSLELGDSALYFCASSRGGDKNIQYFGAGTRLSVL.

The sample holds one count of this clone. This rearrangement joins TRBV25-1 to TRBJ2-3; D may be TRBD1 (6 bases). CDR3 size: 17 residues. Germline CDR1 and CDR2: MGHDK and SYGVNS. Trimming took 0 bases from V and 0 from J, leaving 13 bases between them. CDR3 residues: CASSEYITGPSTDTQYF. The CDR3 DNA follows: TGTGCCAGCAGTGAATATATCACAGGGCCTAGCACAGATACGCAGTATTTT.

The V gene is TRBV14, the J gene TRBJ2-1; 12 nucleotides agree with TRBD2. The CDR3 runs 20 residues. Germline CDR1 and CDR2: SGHDN and FVKESK. The V and J ends lost 0 bases and 0 bases, in that order; junction bases with no gene match: 9. The CDR3: CASSQDPSGGVFSSYNEQFF. The DNA of the CDR3 is TGTGCCAGCAGCCAAGATCCTAGCGGGGGGGTTTTTAGCTCCTACAATGAGCAGTTCTTC.

In its sample, this clone was seen a few times. The chain is built from TRBV5-4 and TRBJ1-1, with D tentatively TRBD1 (6 bases). The CDR3 sequence is 14 residues long. V shed 0 bases and J shed 5 bases, with 11 bases lying between them. Looked up from germline, CDR1 is SGHNT and CDR2 is YYREEE (reference sequence). This CDR3 is CASSLEQGETEAFF. In nucleotides, the CDR3 is TGTGCCAGCAGCTTGGAACAGGGAGAAACTGAAGCTTTCTTT.

This chain connects TRBV4-3 to TRBJ1-1, with 9 bases that match TRBD1. The V and J ends lost 4 bases and 4 bases, in that order; junction bases with no gene match: 10. CDR1 and CDR2 (germline): LGHNA, YSLEER. This CDR3 has 16 amino acids. The CDR3 DNA follows: TGCGCCAGCAGCCTCACAGGGGGCGCTTTGGTCACTGAAGCTTTCTTT. Translated: CASSLTGGALVTEAFF.

The chain uses TRBV7-9 and TRBJ2-1, with 7 bases that match TRBD1. CDR3 length equals 15 residues. V lost 5 bases, J lost 2 bases, and 6 bases stayed unmatched. CDR1 is SEHNR, CDR2 FQNEAQ, per germline (reference sequence). The DNA of the CDR3 is TGTGCCAGCAGCACGGGACAGTACCCCTACAATGAGCAGTTCTTC. Translating gives CASSTGQYPYNEQFF.

This chain joins TRBV29-1 and TRBJ2-3; D not resolved. Per the germline V gene, CDR1 is SQVTM and CDR2 is ANQGSEA. V lost 2 bases and J 6 bases, leaving 6 bases between the germline ends. The CDR3 consists of 11 residues. The CDR3 bases are TGCAGCGTTGAACCCGTGGATACGCAGTATTTT. This encodes CSVEPVDTQYF.

This clone was picked up one time. This chain uses TRBV27 with TRBJ1-1; tentative D call: TRBD1 (5 bases). CDR1 and CDR2 (germline): MNHEY, SMNVEV (reference sequence). V was clipped by 4 bases and J by 11 bases, with 14 bases between them. This CDR3 has 12 residues. CDR3 sequence reads: CASSYGQSEAFF. Here the CDR3 DNA reads TGTGCCAGCAGTTATGGACAATCAGAGGCTTTCTTT.

This clone was counted a few times. The rearrangement uses TRBV9 and TRBJ1-5, with 7 nucleotides matching TRBD1. This CDR3 is built from 13 residues. The germline CDR1 and CDR2 sequences are SGDLS and YYNGEE. The junction had 1 base not matched to a gene; V was cut back by 0 bases and J by 7 bases. DNA for the CDR3: TGTGCCAGCAGCGTAGAGGGGGCACAGCCCCAGCATTTT. Translated: CASSVEGAQPQHF.

The chain combines TRBV10-3 with TRBJ2-1; weak D call: TRBD1 (6 bases). The V gene lost 8 bases and the J gene lost 4 bases, with 6 bases spanning the gap. This CDR3 comprises 11 residues. CDR1 is ENHRY and CDR2 is SYGVKD in the germline V gene. The chain's CDR3 is CAIGQYNEQFF. In nucleotides, the CDR3 is TGTGCCATCGGACAGTACAATGAGCAGTTCTTC.

The gene calls are TRBV27 and TRBJ2-1; D gene unclear. Germline V lookup: CDR1 MNHEY, CDR2 SMNVEV (reference sequence). The V end lost 5 bases, the J end lost 3 bases, and 23 bases lay between the germline ends. The CDR3 runs 18 residues. CDR3 in amino acids: CASSRVKARRRDYNEQFF. The CDR3 DNA reads TGTGCCAGCAGTAGAGTAAAGGCGAGGCGCCGCGACTACAATGAGCAGTTCTTC.

This clone was seen ten or more times. V and J are TRBV5-4 and TRBJ2-7; TRBD2 matches at 15 bases. V lost 2 bases and J lost 9; bases outside the gene matches: 6. Per the germline V gene, CDR1 is SGHNT and CDR2 is YYREEE (reference sequence). There are 15 residues in the CDR3. The CDR3 DNA reads TGTGCCAGCAGCTTTGGACTAGCGGGGGGGAAGGCGCAGTACTTC. This translates into CASSFGLAGGKAQYF. The whole variable domain, filled in from reference TRBV5-4 and TRBJ2-7, reads ETGVTQSPTHLIKTRGQQVTLRCSSQSGHNTVSWYQQALGQGPQFIFQYYREEENGRGNFPPRFSGLQFPNYSSELNVNALELDDSALYLCASSFGLAGGKAQYFGPGTRLTVT.

The CDR3 region is CASTGQGSNQPQHF. The CDR3 DNA sequence: TGTGCCAGCACGGGACAGGGTAGCAATCAGCCCCAGCATTTT. V gene TRBV2 combines with J gene TRBJ1-5, with TRBD1 matching 9 bases. The V segment lost 7 bases and the J segment 0 bases; nucleotides outside the gene matches: 1. Germline CDR1 SNHLY, CDR2 FYNNEI. The CDR3 extends over 14 amino acids.

V is TRBV5-4 and J is TRBJ1-3; D gene ambiguous. Between the trimmed V and J ends, which lost 2 bases and 4 bases, there was a span of 10 bases. From germline, CDR1 is SGHNT and CDR2 YYREEE (reference sequence). The CDR3 totals 14 residues. This CDR3 is CASSLPGRGNTIYF. CDR3 nucleotide sequence: TGTGCCAGCAGCTTACCGGGTCGGGGAAACACCATATATTTT. The whole variable domain, remainder taken from reference TRBV5-4 and TRBJ1-3, is ETGVTQSPTHLIKTRGQQVTLRCSSQSGHNTVSWYQQALGQGPQFIFQYYREEENGRGNFPPRFSGLQFPNYSSELNVNALELDDSALYLCASSLPGRGNTIYFGEGSWLTVV.

V gene TRBV27 combines with J gene TRBJ2-5; a weak D match, TRBD1 (7 bases). V lost 5 bases and J 4 bases, leaving 20 bases between the germline ends. The CDR3 extends over 16 amino acids. Germline values: CDR1 MNHEY, CDR2 SMNVEV (reference sequence). The CDR3 loop is CASSPYGAGGRETQYF. Here the CDR3 DNA reads TGTGCCAGCAGTCCCTACGGGGCAGGGGGGAGAGAGACCCAGTACTTC.

This clone has a single count. The chain is built from TRBV2 and TRBJ1-5; TRBD1 agrees at 9 bases. This CDR3 comprises 15 residues. Germline CDR1 reads SNHLY; CDR2 reads FYNNEI. Trimming cost V 6 bases and J 4 bases; bases outside gene matches: 7. The CDR3 loop is CASRGPGQGNQPQHF. DNA for the CDR3: TGTGCCAGCAGGGGGCCTGGACAGGGGAATCAGCCCCAGCATTTT.

This clone was counted only a few times. The V call is TRBV4-3, the J call TRBJ2-7; D possibly corresponds to TRBD1 (6 bases). V lost 1 base and J lost 4, with 11 bases in between. Germline V CDR1 and CDR2: LGHNA, YSLEER. This CDR3 is built from 14 residues. The CDR3 spells CASSQVQGNYEQYF. The CDR3 DNA is TGCGCCAGCAGCCAAGTTCAGGGGAATTACGAGCAGTACTTC.

This clone turned up a few times. CDR3: CASRSAGKDRSGLFF. The CDR3 region has the DNA TGTGCCAGCAGATCGGCTGGGAAGGATCGTAGCGGACTGTTTTTT. This chain joins TRBV27 and TRBJ1-4; D ambiguous. With 6 bases removed from V and 13 bases from J, the gap between germline ends came to 24 bases. CDR1 and CDR2 from the germline V gene are MNHEY and SMNVEV (reference sequence). This CDR3 has 15 residues. Complete variable domain (other parts from reference TRBV27 and TRBJ1-4): EAQVTQNPRYLITVTGKKLTVTCSQNMNHEYMSWYRQDPGLGLRQIYYSMNVEVTDKGDVPEGYKVSRKEKRNFPLILESPSPNQTSLYFCASRSAGKDRSGLFFGSGTQLSVL.

The chain is built from TRBV7-9 and TRBJ2-2; 8 nucleotides align to TRBD1. The CDR3 loop spans 15 amino acids. The V segment lost 5 bases and the J segment 1 base; nucleotides outside the gene matches: 3. Germline CDR1 reads SEHNR; CDR2 reads FQNEAQ (reference sequence). This CDR3 reads CASSRGTGNTGELFF. As DNA, the CDR3 is TGTGCCAGCAGCCGCGGGACAGGGAACACCGGGGAGCTGTTTTTT.